This T cell receptor beta chain emerged from a study of control samples from healthy donors and cancer patients. This clone was detected only a few times. Measured with immunoSEQ multiplex PCR; TCRdb has only the in-frame clones, and not every one. The data show approximately 100,000 clones, with around 88% seen just once and roughly 15% held by the top ten. V lost 5 bases to trimming and J lost 6 bases; unmatched junction nucleotides: 7. Germline loops: CDR1 SEHNR, CDR2 FQNEAQ (reference sequence). The CDR3 totals 13 residues. Sequencing was done on a sample of blood. The sequence derives from a man aged 25-45 years in good health. V is TRBV7-9 and J is TRBJ2-7, with 7 bases lining up with TRBD1. The CDR3 DNA is TGTGCCAGCAGCAACCGGGACAGCAGCGAGCAGTACTTC. This encodes CASSNRDSSEQYF.